This is a list of T cell receptor beta chains from one sample in a study of TIL therapy for anti-PD-1-resistant metastatic lung cancer. Repertoires were generated with immunoSEQ multiplex PCR, while TCRdb's copy carries only in-frame clones and drops some. The sample carries roughly 60,000 clones, around 87% recorded once. Sequencing was performed on blood, taken at baseline. Receptors were obtained from a person aged 30 to 80 with non-small cell lung cancer. Both conserved end residues are part of each CDR3. Each record gives: V gene, J gene, D gene, clone size, CDR3 protein, CDR3 DNA. D genes are given only for firm matches. Clone size appears in some rows only: once, few, many, or a class for an expanded clone.

>TRBV6-1|TRBJ1-5|.|.
CASSENYSNQPQHF
TGTGCCAGCAGTGAGAATTATAGCAATCAGCCCCAGCATTTT
>TRBV4-1|TRBJ1-2|.|.
CASSQGPGYGYTF
TGCGCCAGCAGCCAGGGGCCGGGCTATGGCTACACCTTC
>TRBV10-3|TRBJ1-2|TRBD1|.
CAISAGTAYGYTF
TGTGCCATCAGTGCCGGGACAGCCTATGGCTACACCTTC
>TRBV15|TRBJ2-1|.|once
CATSRTDNEQFF
TGTGCCACCAGCAGGACGGACAATGAGCAGTTCTTC
>TRBV6-6|TRBJ2-2|.|.
CATKGPNTGELFF
TGTGCCACCAAGGGCCCGAACACCGGGGAGCTGTTTTTT
>TRBV9|TRBJ2-2|TRBD1|.
CASSAVTGSTGELFF
TGTGCCAGCAGCGCGGTGACAGGGAGCACCGGGGAGCTGTTTTTT
>TRBV15|TRBJ2-1|.|.
CATSRDFYNEQFF
TGTGCCACCAGCAGGGACTTCTACAATGAGCAGTTCTTC
>TRBV2|TRBJ2-5|.|.
CASSTGQIQETQYF
TGTGCCAGCAGTACCGGACAGATACAAGAGACCCAGTACTTC
>TRBV15|TRBJ2-3|.|.
CATSGSGGTSTDTQYF
TGTGCCACCAGCGGGTCCGGTGGAACTAGCACAGATACGCAGTATTTT
>TRBV30|TRBJ2-2|.|few
CAWSGFRGINGELFF
TGTGCCTGGAGTGGCTTTCGTGGGATTAACGGGGAGCTGTTTTTT
>TRBV4-1|TRBJ1-2|TRBD1|.
CASSHGTATNYGYTF
TGCGCCAGCAGCCATGGGACAGCCACTAACTATGGCTACACCTTC
>TRBV5-6|TRBJ2-1|.|.
CASSLQGDYNEQFF
TGTGCCAGCAGCTTACAGGGCGACTACAATGAGCAGTTCTTC
>TRBV4-2|TRBJ2-7|.|few
CASSTIGTPYEQYF
TGTGCCAGCAGTACGATCGGGACTCCTTACGAGCAGTACTTC
>TRBV7-9|TRBJ1-1|.|.
CASSPQFDKNTEAFF
TGTGCCAGCAGCCCCCAATTTGACAAGAACACTGAAGCTTTCTTT
>TRBV27|TRBJ2-3|TRBD1|.
CASSSYLGQTTDTQYF
TGTGCCAGCAGTTCGTACCTGGGACAGACTACAGATACGCAGTATTTT
>TRBV30|TRBJ1-6|TRBD1|once
CAWRYPGGPNSPLHF
TGTGCCTGGAGGTACCCAGGGGGGCCCAATTCACCCCTCCACTTT
>TRBV10-3|TRBJ1-2|.|.
CAISKGTEVSGYTF
TGTGCCATCAGTAAAGGGACGGAGGTGTCTGGCTACACCTTC
>TRBV6-4|TRBJ2-1|TRBD1|.
CASSGGTGTYNEQFF
TGTGCCAGCAGCGGAGGGACAGGGACCTACAATGAGCAGTTCTTC
>TRBV14|TRBJ1-6|.|.
CASSPDGRSLHF
TGTGCCAGCAGCCCGGACGGACGATCCCTCCACTTT
>TRBV10-1|TRBJ2-3|TRBD2|.
CASSDPSGAASTDTQYF
TGCGCCAGCAGTGACCCTAGCGGGGCAGCTAGCACAGATACGCAGTATTTT
>TRBV5-6|TRBJ2-1|.|.
CASSLEKRDTPWGTNEQFF
TGTGCCAGCAGCTTGGAGAAGAGGGACACTCCCTGGGGGACCAATGAGCAGTTCTTC
>TRBV9|TRBJ2-7|TRBD2|.
CASSPRGGGLSYEQYF
TGTGCCAGCAGCCCTAGAGGCGGGGGTCTCTCCTACGAGCAGTACTTC
>TRBV5-1|TRBJ1-3|.|once
CASSLGGSGNTIYF
TGCGCCAGCAGCTTGGGAGGATCTGGAAACACCATATATTTT
>TRBV6-5|TRBJ2-7|TRBD1|.
CASRLDRDYEQYF
TGTGCCAGCAGGTTGGACAGGGACTACGAGCAGTACTTC
>TRBV5-1|TRBJ2-7|TRBD1|once
CASSLYGTGGTYEQYF
TGCGCCAGCAGCTTATACGGGACAGGGGGCACCTACGAGCAGTACTTC
>TRBV25-1|TRBJ2-1|.|.
CASSSRQVADHNEQFF
TGTGCCAGCAGTTCCCGACAGGTCGCCGACCACAATGAGCAGTTCTTC
>TRBV3-1/TRBV3-2|TRBJ1-4|TRBD1|few
CASSPLGTGGEKLFF
TGTGCCAGCAGCCCACTGGGGACAGGGGGTGAAAAACTGTTTTTT
>TRBV19|TRBJ2-2|.|.
CASSIGRDPNTGELFF
TGTGCCAGTAGTATAGGCAGGGATCCGAACACCGGGGAGCTGTTTTTT
>TRBV12-1|TRBJ2-7|.|.
CASSFEVPSGTYEQYF
TGTGCCAGCAGCTTTGAGGTGCCTAGCGGAACCTACGAGCAGTACTTC
>TRBV24-1|TRBJ2-5|TRBD2|.
CATSEVAGRMETQYF
TGTGCCACCAGTGAGGTAGCGGGAAGGATGGAGACCCAGTACTTC
>TRBV27|TRBJ2-3|.|.
CASSLLWGVGTDTQYF
TGTGCCAGCAGTTTATTATGGGGGGTGGGCACAGATACGCAGTATTTT
>TRBV19|TRBJ2-3|.|once
CASKDFTDTQYF
TGTGCCAGTAAAGACTTTACAGATACGCAGTATTTT
>TRBV3-1/TRBV3-2|TRBJ2-2|TRBD2|.
CASIMAGANTGELFF
TGTGCCAGCATAATGGCGGGGGCGAACACCGGGGAGCTGTTTTTT
>TRBV28|TRBJ1-5|.|.
CASSLLRDQPQHF
TGTGCCAGCAGTTTACTCAGGGATCAGCCCCAGCATTTT
>TRBV2|TRBJ2-7|.|.
CASSDGSGALKGSPF
TGTGCCAGCAGTGATGGTTCGGGGGCATTAAAGGGGAGTCCCTTC
>TRBV5-1|TRBJ1-1|.|.
CASSAGQMNTEAFF
TGCGCCAGCAGCGCTGGACAGATGAACACTGAAGCTTTCTTT
>TRBV28|TRBJ1-6|.|once
CASSLLLGGRESPLHF
TGTGCCAGCAGTTTATTATTAGGAGGGAGGGAATCACCCCTCCACTTT
>TRBV3-1/TRBV3-2|TRBJ2-7|.|.
CASSQDGETYEQYF
TGTGCCAGCAGCCAAGACGGGGAGACCTACGAGCAGTACTTC
>TRBV5-1|TRBJ1-4|.|.
CASSSAGLREKLFF
TGCGCCAGCAGTTCGGCGGGCCTAAGGGAAAAACTGTTTTTT
>TRBV5-1|TRBJ2-7|.|.
CASSPGRSSYEQYF
TGCGCCAGCAGCCCGGGGAGGAGCTCCTACGAGCAGTACTTC
>TRBV7-9|TRBJ1-1|.|.
CASFGRAGDTEAFF
TGTGCCAGCTTTGGGAGGGCAGGGGACACTGAAGCTTTCTTT
>TRBV24-1|TRBJ2-1|TRBD1|.
CATSDWGTGGDNEQFF
TGTGCCACCAGTGATTGGGGGACAGGAGGGGACAATGAGCAGTTCTTC